This T cell receptor (beta chain) was recovered during a study of T cells in Graves' hyperthyroidism and ophthalmopathy. This CDR3 contains 14 residues. Trimming stripped 6 bases from V and 3 bases from J, with 14 bases between. Germline V gene lookup returns CDR1 MNHNS and CDR2 SASEGT. Using RNA transcripts as the source, TCR beta CDR3 regions were amplified. The HTBI set primed first-round TCR CDR3 RT-PCR. MiXCR, run by TCRdb on the multiplex PCR reads, gives a single entry per CDR3 protein. Here the sample spans under 500,000 distinct CDR3 sequences, around an eighth being singletons. Study outcomes and limitations: The blood repertoire included most of the expanded thyroid clonotypes above 0.001.

This clonotype has at least ten counts. The antigen is not known. The rearrangement links TRBV6-1 to TRBJ1-1, with a possible D match to TRBD1 (6 bases). The TCR comes from a man in his fifties or sixties with Graves' ophthalmopathy. Sequencing input: blood. The CDR3 sequence is CASRIRTGYTEAFF. CDR3 bases: TGTGCCAGCAGGATTAGAACAGGGTACACTGAAGCTTTCTTT.